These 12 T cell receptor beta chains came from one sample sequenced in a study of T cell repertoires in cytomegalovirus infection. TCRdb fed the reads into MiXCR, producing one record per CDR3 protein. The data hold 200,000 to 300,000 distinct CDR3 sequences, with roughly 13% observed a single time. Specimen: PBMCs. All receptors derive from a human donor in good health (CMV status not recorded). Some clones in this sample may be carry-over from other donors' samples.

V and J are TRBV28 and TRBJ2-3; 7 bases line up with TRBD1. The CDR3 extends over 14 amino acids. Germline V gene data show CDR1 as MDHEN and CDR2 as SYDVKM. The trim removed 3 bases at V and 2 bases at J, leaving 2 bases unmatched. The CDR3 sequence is CASSLTGFTDTQYF. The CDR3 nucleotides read TGTGCCAGCAGTTTGACAGGGTTCACAGATACGCAGTATTTT.

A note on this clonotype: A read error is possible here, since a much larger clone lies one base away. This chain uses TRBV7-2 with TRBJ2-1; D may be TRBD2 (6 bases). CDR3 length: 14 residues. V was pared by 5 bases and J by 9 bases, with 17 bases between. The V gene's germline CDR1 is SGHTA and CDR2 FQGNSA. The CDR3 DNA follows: TGTGCCAGCAGCCCCACCGGGACTGGGTTTGAGCAGTTCTTC. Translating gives CASSPTGTGFEQFF.

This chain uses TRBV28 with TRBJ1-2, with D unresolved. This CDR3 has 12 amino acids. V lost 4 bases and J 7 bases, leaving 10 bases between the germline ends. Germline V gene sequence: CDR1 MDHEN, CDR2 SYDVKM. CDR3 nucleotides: TGTGCCAGCAGTTCGGCCTCCCGTGGCTACACCTTC. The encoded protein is CASSSASRGYTF.

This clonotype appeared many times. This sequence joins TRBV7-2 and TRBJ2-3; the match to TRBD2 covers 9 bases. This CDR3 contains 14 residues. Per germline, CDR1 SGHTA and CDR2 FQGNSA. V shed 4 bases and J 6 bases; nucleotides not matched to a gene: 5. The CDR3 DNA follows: TGTGCCAGCAGCTCCCTAGCGGGGCGGGATACGCAGTATTTT. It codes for CASSSLAGRDTQYF.

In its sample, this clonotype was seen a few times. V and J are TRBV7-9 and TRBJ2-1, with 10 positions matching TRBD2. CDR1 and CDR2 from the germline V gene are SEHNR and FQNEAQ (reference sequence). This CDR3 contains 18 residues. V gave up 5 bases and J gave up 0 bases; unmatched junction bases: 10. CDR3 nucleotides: TGTGCCAGCAGCCTCGTAGTAGCGGGAGGCTACTCCTACAATGAGCAGTTCTTC. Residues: CASSLVVAGGYSYNEQFF.

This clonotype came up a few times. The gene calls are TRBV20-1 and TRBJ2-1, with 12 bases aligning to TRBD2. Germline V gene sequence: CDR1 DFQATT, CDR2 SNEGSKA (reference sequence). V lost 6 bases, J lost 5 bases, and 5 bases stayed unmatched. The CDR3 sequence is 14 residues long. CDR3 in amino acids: CSAYRLAGDNEQFF. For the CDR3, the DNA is TGCAGTGCCTATCGACTAGCGGGAGACAATGAGCAGTTCTTC.

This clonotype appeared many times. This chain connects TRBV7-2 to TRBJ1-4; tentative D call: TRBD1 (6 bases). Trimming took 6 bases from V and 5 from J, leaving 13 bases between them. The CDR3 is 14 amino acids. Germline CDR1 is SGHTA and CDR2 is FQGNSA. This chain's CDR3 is CASRRGGGNEKLFF. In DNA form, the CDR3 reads TGTGCCAGCAGGCGAGGAGGGGGGAATGAAAAACTGTTTTTT.

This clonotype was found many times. CDR3 amino acids: CASRQTDYSGNTIYF. For the CDR3, the DNA is TGTGCCAGCAGGCAGACAGACTACTCTGGAAACACCATATATTTT. This chain joins TRBV12-3 or TRBV12-4 and TRBJ1-3, with D perhaps matching TRBD1 (5 bases). The CDR3 sequence is 15 residues long. V was shortened by 6 bases and J by 0 bases, with 12 bases between the two germline ends.

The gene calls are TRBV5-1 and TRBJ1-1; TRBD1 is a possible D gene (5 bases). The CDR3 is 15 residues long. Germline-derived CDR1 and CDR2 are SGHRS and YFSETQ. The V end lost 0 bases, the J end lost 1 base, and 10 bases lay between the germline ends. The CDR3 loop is CASSLEGHWNTEAFF. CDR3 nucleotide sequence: TGCGCCAGCAGCTTGGAAGGACACTGGAACACTGAAGCTTTCTTT. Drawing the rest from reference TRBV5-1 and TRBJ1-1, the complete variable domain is KAGVTQTPRYLIKTRGQQVTLSCSPISGHRSVSWYQQTPGQGLQFLFEYFSETQRNKGNFPGRFSGRQFSNSRSEMNVSTLELGDSALYLCASSLEGHWNTEAFFGQGTRLTVV.

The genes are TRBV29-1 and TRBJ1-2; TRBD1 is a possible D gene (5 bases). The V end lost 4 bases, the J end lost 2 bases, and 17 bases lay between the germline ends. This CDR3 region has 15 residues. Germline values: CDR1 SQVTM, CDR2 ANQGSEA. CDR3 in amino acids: CSVGPGQLGNYGYTF. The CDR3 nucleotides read TGCAGCGTTGGGCCGGGGCAGTTAGGAAACTATGGCTACACCTTC.

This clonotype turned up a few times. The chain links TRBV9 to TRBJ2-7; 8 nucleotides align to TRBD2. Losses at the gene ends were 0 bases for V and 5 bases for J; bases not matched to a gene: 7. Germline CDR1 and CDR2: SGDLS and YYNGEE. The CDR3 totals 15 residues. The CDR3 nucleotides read TGTGCCAGCAGCGTAGGCAGCGGGAGTGCCCACGAGCAGTACTTC. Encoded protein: CASSVGSGSAHEQYF.

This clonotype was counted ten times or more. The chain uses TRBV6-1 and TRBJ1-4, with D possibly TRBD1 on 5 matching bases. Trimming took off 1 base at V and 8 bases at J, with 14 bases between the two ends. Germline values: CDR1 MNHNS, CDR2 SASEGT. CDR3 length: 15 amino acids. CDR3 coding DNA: TGTGCCAGCAGTGAAGGGAGGGGATGGAGGGAAAAACTGTTTTTT. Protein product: CASSEGRGWREKLFF.